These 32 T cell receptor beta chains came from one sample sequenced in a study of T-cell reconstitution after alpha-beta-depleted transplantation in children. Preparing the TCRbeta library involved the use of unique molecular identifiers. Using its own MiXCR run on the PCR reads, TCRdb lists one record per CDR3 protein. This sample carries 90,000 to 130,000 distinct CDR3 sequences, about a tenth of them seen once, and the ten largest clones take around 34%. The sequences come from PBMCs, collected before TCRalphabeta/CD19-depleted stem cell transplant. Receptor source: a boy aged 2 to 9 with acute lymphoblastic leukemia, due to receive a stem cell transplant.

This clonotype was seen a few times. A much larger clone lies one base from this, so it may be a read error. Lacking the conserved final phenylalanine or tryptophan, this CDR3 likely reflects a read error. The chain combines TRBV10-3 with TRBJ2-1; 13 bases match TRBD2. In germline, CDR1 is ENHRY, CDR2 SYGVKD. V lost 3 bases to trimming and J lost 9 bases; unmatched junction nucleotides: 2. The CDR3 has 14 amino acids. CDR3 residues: CAISETSGRGEQFL. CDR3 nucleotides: TGTGCCATCAGTGAAACTAGCGGGAGGGGTGAGCAGTTCTTG.

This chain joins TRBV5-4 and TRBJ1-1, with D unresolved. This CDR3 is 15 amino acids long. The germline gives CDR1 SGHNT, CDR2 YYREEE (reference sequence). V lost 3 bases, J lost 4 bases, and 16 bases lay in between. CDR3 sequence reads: CASSSGTVVGTEAFF. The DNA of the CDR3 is TGTGCCAGCAGCTCGGGTACCGTCGTCGGCACTGAAGCTTTCTTT.

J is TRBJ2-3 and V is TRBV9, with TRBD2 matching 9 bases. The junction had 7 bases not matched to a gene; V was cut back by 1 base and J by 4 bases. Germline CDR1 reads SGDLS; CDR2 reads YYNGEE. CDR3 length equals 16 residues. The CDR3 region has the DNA TGTGCCAGCAGCGTACTCTTAGCGGGAGAATCAGATACGCAGTATTTT. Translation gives CASSVLLAGESDTQYF.

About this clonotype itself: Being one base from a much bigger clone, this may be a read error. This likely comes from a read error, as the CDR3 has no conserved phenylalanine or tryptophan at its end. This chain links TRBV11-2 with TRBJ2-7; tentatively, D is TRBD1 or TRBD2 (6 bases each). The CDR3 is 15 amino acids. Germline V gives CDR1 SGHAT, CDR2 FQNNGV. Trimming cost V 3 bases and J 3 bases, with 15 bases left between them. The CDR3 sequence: CASSFTSGANYEQYL. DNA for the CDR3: TGTGCCAGCAGCTTTACGTCGGGGGCAAACTACGAGCAGTACCTC.

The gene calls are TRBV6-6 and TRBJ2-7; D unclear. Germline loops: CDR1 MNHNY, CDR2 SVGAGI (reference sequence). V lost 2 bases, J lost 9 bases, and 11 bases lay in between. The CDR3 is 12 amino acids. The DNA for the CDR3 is TGTGCCAGCAGTTACGGTTCGGATAGGCAGTACTTC. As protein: CASSYGSDRQYF.

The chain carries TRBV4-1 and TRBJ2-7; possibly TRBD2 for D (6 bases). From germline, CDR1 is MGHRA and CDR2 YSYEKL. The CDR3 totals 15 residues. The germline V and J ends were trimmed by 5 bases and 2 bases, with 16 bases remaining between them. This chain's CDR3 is CASSGNRDSTYEQYF. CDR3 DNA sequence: TGCGCCAGCAGCGGAAATCGGGACTCGACCTACGAGCAGTACTTC.

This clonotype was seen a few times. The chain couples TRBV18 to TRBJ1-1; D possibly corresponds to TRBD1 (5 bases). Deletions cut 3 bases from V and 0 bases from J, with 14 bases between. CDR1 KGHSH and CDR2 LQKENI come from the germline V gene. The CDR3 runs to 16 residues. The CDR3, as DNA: TGTGCCAGCTCACCGAGAGGGGTGGCAATGAACACTGAAGCTTTCTTT. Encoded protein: CASSPRGVAMNTEAFF.

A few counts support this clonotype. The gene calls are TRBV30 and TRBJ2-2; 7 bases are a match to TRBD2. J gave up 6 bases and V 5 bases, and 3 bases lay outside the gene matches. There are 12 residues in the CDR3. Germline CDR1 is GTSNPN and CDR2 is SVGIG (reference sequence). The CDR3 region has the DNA TGTGCCTGGGCCCGGGGGGCCGGGGAGCTGTTTTTT. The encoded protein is CAWARGAGELFF. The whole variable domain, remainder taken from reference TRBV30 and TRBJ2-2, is SQTIHQWPATLVQPVGSPLSLECTVEGTSNPNLYWYRQAAGRGLQLLFYSVGIGQISSEVPQNLSASRPQDRQFILSSKKLLLSDSGFYLCAWARGAGELFFGEGSRLTVL.

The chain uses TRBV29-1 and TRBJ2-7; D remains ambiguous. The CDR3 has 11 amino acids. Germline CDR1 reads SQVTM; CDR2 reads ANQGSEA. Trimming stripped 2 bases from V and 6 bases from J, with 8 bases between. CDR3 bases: TGCAGCGTTGAATCAGGACGCGAGCAGTACTTC. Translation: CSVESGREQYF.

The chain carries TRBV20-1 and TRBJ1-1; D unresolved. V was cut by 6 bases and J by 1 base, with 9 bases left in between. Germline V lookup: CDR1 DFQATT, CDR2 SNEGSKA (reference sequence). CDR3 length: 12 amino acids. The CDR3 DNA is TGCAGTGCCCGGCAGCCGAACACTGAAGCTTTCTTT. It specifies CSARQPNTEAFF.

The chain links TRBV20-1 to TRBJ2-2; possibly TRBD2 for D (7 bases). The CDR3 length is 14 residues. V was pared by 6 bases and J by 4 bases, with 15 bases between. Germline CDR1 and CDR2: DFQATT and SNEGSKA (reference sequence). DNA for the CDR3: TGCAGTGCCCACCTCGGGGGGCCCACCGGGGAGCTGTTTTTT. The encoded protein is CSAHLGGPTGELFF.

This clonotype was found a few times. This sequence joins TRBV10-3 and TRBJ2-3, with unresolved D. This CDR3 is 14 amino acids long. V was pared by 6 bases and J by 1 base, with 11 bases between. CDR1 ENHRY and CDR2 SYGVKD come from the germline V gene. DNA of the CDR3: TGTGCCATCAGCCTCGGAGTGCGCACAGATACGCAGTATTTT. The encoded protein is CAISLGVRTDTQYF.

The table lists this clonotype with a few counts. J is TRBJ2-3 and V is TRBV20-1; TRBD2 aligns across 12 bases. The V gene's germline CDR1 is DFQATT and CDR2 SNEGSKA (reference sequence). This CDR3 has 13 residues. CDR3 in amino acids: CTRLAGVVDTQYF. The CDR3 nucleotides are TGCACCAGACTAGCGGGAGTCGTAGATACGCAGTATTTT.

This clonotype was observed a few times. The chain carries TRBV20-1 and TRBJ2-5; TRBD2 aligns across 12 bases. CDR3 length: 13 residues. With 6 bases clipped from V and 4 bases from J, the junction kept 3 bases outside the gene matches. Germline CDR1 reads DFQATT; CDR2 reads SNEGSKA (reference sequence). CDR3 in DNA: TGCAGTGCCGCGGGACTAGCGGGAGAGACCCAGTACTTC. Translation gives CSAAGLAGETQYF.

In DNA form, the CDR3 reads TGTGCCAGCAGGCACCTTGGTTTGGGTACGCAGTATTTT. Amino acids: CASRHLGLGTQYF. This chain joins TRBV6-1 and TRBJ2-3; D is unresolved. V dropped 6 bases and J dropped 8 bases, with 15 bases sitting between them. The CDR3 has 13 amino acids. In germline, CDR1 is MNHNS, CDR2 SASEGT.

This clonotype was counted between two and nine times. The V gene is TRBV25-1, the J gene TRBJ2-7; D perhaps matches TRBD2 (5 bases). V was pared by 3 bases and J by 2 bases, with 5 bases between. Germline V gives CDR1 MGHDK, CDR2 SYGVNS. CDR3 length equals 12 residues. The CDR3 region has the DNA TGTGCCAGCAGTGACGGGACCTACGAGCAGTACTTC. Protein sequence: CASSDGTYEQYF.

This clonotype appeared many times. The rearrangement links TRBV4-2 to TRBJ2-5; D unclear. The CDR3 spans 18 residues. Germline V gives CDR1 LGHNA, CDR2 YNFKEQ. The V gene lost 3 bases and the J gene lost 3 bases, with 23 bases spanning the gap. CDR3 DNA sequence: TGTGCCAGCAGCCAGCGCCGTACAGACTTATCGTTAAAAGAGACCCAGTACTTC. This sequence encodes CASSQRRTDLSLKETQYF.

The CDR3 DNA sequence: TGCAGTGCTCTCACTCCCGGACAGGGGAGGGCCAAAAACATTCAGTACTTC. This gives the protein CSALTPGQGRAKNIQYF. The V and J genes are TRBV20-1 and TRBJ2-4, with TRBD1 matching 9 bases. The CDR3 extends over 17 amino acids. With 5 bases clipped from V and 1 base from J, the junction kept 12 bases outside the gene matches. CDR1 is DFQATT, CDR2 SNEGSKA, per germline (reference sequence).

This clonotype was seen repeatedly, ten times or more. Here the CDR3 DNA reads TGTGCCAGCAGTGCCCGGGACAGGGCTGGGAACACTGAAGCTTTCTTT. Translating gives CASSARDRAGNTEAFF. The chain carries TRBV25-1 and TRBJ1-1, with 9 bases aligning to TRBD1. The CDR3 covers 16 residues. Germline trimming cut 4 bases from V and 1 base from J; bases unmatched to any gene: 7. Germline V lookup: CDR1 MGHDK, CDR2 SYGVNS. The full variable domain, its missing parts supplied by reference TRBV25-1 and TRBJ1-1, is EADIYQTPRYLVIGTGKKITLECSQTMGHDKMYWYQQDPGMELHLIHYSYGVNSTEKGDLSSESTVSRIRTEHFPLTLESARPSHTSQYLCASSARDRAGNTEAFFGQGTRLTVV.

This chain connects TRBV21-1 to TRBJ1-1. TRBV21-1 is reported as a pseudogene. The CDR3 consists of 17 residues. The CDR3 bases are TGTGCCAGCAGCAAGGCCGGTTACGAGGCTATGAACACTGAAGCTTTCTTT. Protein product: CASSKAGYEAMNTEAFF.

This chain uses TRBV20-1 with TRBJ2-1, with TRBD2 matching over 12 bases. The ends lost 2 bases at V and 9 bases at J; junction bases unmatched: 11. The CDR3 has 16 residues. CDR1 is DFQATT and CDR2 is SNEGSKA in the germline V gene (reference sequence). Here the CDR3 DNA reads TGCAGTGCTAGAACGGTTTGGCTAGCGGGAGGGCGTGAGCAGTTCTTC. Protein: CSARTVWLAGGREQFF.

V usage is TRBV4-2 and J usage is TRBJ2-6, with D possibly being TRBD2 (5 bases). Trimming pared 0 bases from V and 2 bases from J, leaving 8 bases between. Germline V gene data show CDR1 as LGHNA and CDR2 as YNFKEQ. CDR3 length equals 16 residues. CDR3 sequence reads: CASSQDRGTGANVLTF. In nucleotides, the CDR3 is TGTGCCAGCAGCCAAGATCGAGGGACTGGGGCCAACGTCCTGACTTTC.

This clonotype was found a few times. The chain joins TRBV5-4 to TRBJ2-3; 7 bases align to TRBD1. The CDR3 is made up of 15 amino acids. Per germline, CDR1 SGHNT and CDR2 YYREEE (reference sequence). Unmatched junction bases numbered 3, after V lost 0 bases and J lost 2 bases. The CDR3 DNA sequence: TGTGCCAGCAGCTTGGGACAGGGATCCACAGATACGCAGTATTTT. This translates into CASSLGQGSTDTQYF.

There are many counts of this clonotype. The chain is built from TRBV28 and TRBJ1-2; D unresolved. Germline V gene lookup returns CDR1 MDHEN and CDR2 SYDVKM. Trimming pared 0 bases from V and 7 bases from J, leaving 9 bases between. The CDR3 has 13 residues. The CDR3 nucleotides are TGTGCCAGCAGTTTATGGAGGGAAAGTGGCTACACCTTC. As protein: CASSLWRESGYTF.

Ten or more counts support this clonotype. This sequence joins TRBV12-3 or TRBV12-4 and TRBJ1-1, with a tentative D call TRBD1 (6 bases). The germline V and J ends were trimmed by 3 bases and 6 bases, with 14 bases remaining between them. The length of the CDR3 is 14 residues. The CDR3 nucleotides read TGTGCCAGCAGTTTGGGGGCGGCGGGGGCTGAAGCTTTCTTT. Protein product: CASSLGAAGAEAFF.

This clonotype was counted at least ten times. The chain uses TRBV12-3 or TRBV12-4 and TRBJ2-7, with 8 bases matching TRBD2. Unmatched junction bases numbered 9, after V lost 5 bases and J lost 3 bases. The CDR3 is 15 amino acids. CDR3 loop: CASSPLGGRSYEQYF. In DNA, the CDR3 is TGTGCCAGCAGTCCTCTGGGCGGGAGGAGCTACGAGCAGTACTTC.

CDR3 DNA: TGCAGTGCTAGAGATCCCAAGGCGAGGGTAGCGGAAGACAATGAGCAGTTCTTC. It encodes CSARDPKARVAEDNEQFF. This sequence joins TRBV20-1 and TRBJ2-1, with a weak D call TRBD2 (6 bases). This CDR3 spans 18 amino acids. Germline values: CDR1 DFQATT, CDR2 SNEGSKA (reference sequence). V was cut by 0 bases and J by 5 bases, with 23 bases left in between.

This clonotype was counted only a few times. The CDR3 sequence is CAWGGTVYGYTF. The CDR3 nucleotides read TGTGCCTGGGGGGGGACAGTCTATGGCTACACCTTC. V is TRBV30 and J is TRBJ1-2; 7 bases are a match to TRBD1. CDR3 size: 12 residues. Losses at the gene ends were 5 bases for V and 4 bases for J; bases not matched to a gene: 4. Per the germline V gene, CDR1 is GTSNPN and CDR2 is SVGIG (reference sequence).

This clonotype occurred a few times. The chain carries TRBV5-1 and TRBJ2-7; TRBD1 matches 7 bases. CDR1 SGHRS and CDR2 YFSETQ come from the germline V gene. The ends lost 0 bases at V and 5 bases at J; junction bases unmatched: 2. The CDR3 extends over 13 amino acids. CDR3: CASSLDRGNEQYF. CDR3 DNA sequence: TGCGCCAGCAGCTTGGACAGGGGCAACGAGCAGTACTTC.

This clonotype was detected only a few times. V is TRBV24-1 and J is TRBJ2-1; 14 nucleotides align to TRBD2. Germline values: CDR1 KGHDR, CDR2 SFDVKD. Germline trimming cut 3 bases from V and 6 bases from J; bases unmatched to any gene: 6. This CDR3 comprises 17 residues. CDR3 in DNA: TGTGCCACCAGTGATCCCGTGACTAGCGGGAGGGCCAATGAGCAGTTCTTC. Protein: CATSDPVTSGRANEQFF.

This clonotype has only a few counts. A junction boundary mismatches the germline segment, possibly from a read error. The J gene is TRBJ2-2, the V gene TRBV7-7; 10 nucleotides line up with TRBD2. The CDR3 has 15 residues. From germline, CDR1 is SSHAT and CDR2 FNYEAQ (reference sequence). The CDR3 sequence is CASSLQREGTGELFF. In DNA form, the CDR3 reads TGTGCTAGCAGCCTCCAGCGGGAGGGCACCGGGGAGCTGTTTTTT.

CDR3 loop: CASGTGPPGELFF. The CDR3 DNA follows: TGTGCCAGCGGCACCGGGCCCCCCGGGGAGCTGTTTTTT. This rearrangement joins TRBV5-7 to TRBJ2-2; unclear D gene. TRBV5-7 qualifies as an ORF whose function is uncertain. V dropped 7 bases and J dropped 6 bases, with 13 bases sitting between them. The CDR3 totals 13 residues.